The clone carrying this T cell receptor beta chain was seen more than once but under ten times. No antigen is known for it. Unique molecular identifiers tagged the TCR beta cDNA libraries. The authors obtained some 500,000 cDNA molecules from roughly 1 to 10 million T cells. TCRdb analysed the PCR reads with MiXCR anew, one entry per CDR3 protein. Here the sample spans hundreds of thousands of distinct CDR3 sequences, roughly 29% being singletons. This record comes from a study of post-analysis software for immune sequencing data. About the research overall: Recorded subtypes: relapsing-remitting, secondary progressive, progressive-relapsing; some patients unannotated. The study's findings and limits: The five TRBV segments detected at higher frequency in patients than in controls included TRBV5-6, TRBV5-1 and TRBV20-1. F measure showed strong co-clustering of same-batch samples. There was significantly lower normalized Chao1 diversity in multiple sclerosis patients than in controls.

CDR3 length: 17 amino acids. Trimming cost V 4 bases and J 3 bases, with 23 bases left between them. Germline V gives CDR1 SQVTM, CDR2 ANQGSEA. Sequencing used blood. The chain carries TRBV29-1 and TRBJ2-3; weak D call: TRBD2 (5 bases). The source of this sequence is a girl between 5 and 17 years old with multiple sclerosis. The CDR3 spells CSVVVESPRRSTDTQYF. The CDR3 DNA reads as TGCAGCGTTGTGGTGGAGTCACCAAGGAGGTCGACAGATACGCAGTATTTT.